The 29 T cell receptor beta chains below all came from one sample that was sequenced in a study of Ad26.COV2.S vaccination and SARS-CoV-2 variants. Some clones are missing from TCRdb's copy, which holds only in-frame ones; the method was immunoSEQ multiplex PCR. The table lists 350,000 to 600,000 clones, roughly nine tenths of them singletons. Treatment indicated: 15 to 20 received Ad26.COV2.S at low or high dose, single or two shots; several received placebo; per-sample allocation not given. The investigators took samples on day 63 after the first vaccine or placebo injection. This specimen was peripheral blood, taken in a trial of Ad26.COV2.S vaccine versus placebo. Every receptor here comes from a person between 18 and 60 years old who received the Ad26.COV2.S COVID-19 vaccine or a placebo.

The chain employs TRBV6-2 or TRBV6-3 and TRBJ1-2, with D tentatively TRBD1 (5 bases). V was trimmed by 3 bases and J by 7 bases, leaving 15 bases between them. The germline CDR1 and CDR2 sequences are MNHEY and SVGEGT. The CDR3 spans 14 residues. DNA for the CDR3: TGTGCCAGCAGTTATCTCGGCAGGGTGGCTGGCTACACCTTC. It translates to CASSYLGRVAGYTF.

The gene calls are TRBV6-5 and TRBJ1-1; unclear D gene. V lost 6 bases, J lost 7 bases, and 9 bases lay in between. From germline, CDR1 is MNHEY and CDR2 SVGAGI. The CDR3 spans 11 residues. The CDR3: CASSPPNEAFF. The CDR3 nucleotides read TGTGCCAGCAGCCCCCCGAATGAAGCTTTCTTT.

The rearrangement uses TRBV20-1 and TRBJ2-1; D remains ambiguous. The CDR3 has 10 residues. Per the germline V gene, CDR1 is DFQATT and CDR2 is SNEGSKA (reference sequence). V lost 3 bases and J 12 bases, leaving 9 bases between the germline ends. The CDR3 is CSASAKGQFF. The CDR3 nucleotides read TGCAGTGCTAGCGCAAAGGGGCAGTTCTTC.

The V and J genes are TRBV2 and TRBJ2-5, with D perhaps TRBD1 (6 bases). The CDR3 spans 14 residues. The V gene lost 2 bases and the J gene lost 6 bases, with 13 bases spanning the gap. Germline loops: CDR1 SNHLY, CDR2 FYNNEI. CDR3 protein: CASSERLGAQTQYF. As DNA, the CDR3 is TGTGCCAGCAGTGAAAGGTTGGGGGCGCAGACCCAGTACTTC.

This clone appeared once. The chain recombines TRBV5-1 with TRBJ2-5, with 7 bases identical to TRBD2. The CDR3 sequence is 15 residues long. The trim removed 4 bases at V and 4 bases at J, leaving 10 bases unmatched. Germline V gene data show CDR1 as SGHRS and CDR2 as YFSETQ. The CDR3 nucleotides read TGCGCCAGCAGCCCTCCCAGCGGGGTGCGAGAGACCCAGTACTTC. It yields the protein CASSPPSGVRETQYF.

V is TRBV28 and J is TRBJ1-2; possibly TRBD1 for D (6 bases). Germline CDR1 is MDHEN and CDR2 is SYDVKM. Trimming stripped 4 bases from V and 4 bases from J, with 16 bases between. This CDR3 is 15 amino acids long. The chain's CDR3 is CASSSPGQLLYGYTF. In nucleotides, the CDR3 is TGTGCCAGCAGTTCACCGGGACAACTACTCTATGGCTACACCTTC.

This chain joins TRBV18 and TRBJ1-2; 7 bases align to TRBD1. The germline V gene encodes CDR1 KGHSH and CDR2 LQKENI. This CDR3 spans 14 amino acids. The trim removed 4 bases at V and 2 bases at J, leaving 4 bases unmatched. For the CDR3, the DNA is TGTGCCAGCTCACGGACGGGACAGAACTATGGCTACACCTTC. Amino acids: CASSRTGQNYGYTF.

This sequence joins TRBV6-5 and TRBJ2-2; D tentatively fits TRBD1 or TRBD2 (6 bases each). The CDR3 totals 16 residues. Germline V gene lookup returns CDR1 MNHEY and CDR2 SVGAGI. The V and J ends lost 3 bases and 3 bases respectively, with 14 bases between them. The CDR3 sequence is CASSYGVGGDTGELFF. The DNA for the CDR3 is TGTGCCAGCAGTTATGGGGTGGGGGGCGACACCGGGGAGCTGTTTTTT.

This chain uses TRBV3-1 (or the pseudogene TRBV3-2) with TRBJ1-5; no clear D. The CDR3 is 17 residues long. CDR1 and CDR2 (germline): LGHDT, YNNKEL (reference sequence). Trimming took off 0 bases at V and 11 bases at J, with 23 bases between the two ends. The CDR3 bases are TGTGCCAGCAGCCAAGACAAGTATACCTTCCGGTTGGAAGCCCAGCATTTT. It encodes CASSQDKYTFRLEAQHF.

The chain carries TRBV10-2 and TRBJ2-7; tentatively, D is TRBD2 (5 bases). With 3 bases removed from V and 6 bases from J, the gap between germline ends came to 9 bases. Germline CDR1 and CDR2: WSHSY and SAAADI. CDR3 size: 12 residues. This CDR3 reads CASSDLAGEQYF. DNA for the CDR3: TGCGCCAGCAGTGACCTAGCAGGCGAGCAGTACTTC.

The V and J genes are TRBV2 and TRBJ1-1; D unclear. There are 15 residues in the CDR3. Per the germline V gene, CDR1 is SNHLY and CDR2 is FYNNEI. V shed 6 bases and J shed 0 bases, with 14 bases lying between them. CDR3 DNA sequence: TGTGCCAGCAGAGTCCGAGGGAATATGAACACTGAAGCTTTCTTT. This codes for CASRVRGNMNTEAFF.

CDR3 in amino acids: CASSLNREETQYF. Here the CDR3 DNA reads TGTGCCAGCAGCCTCAACAGGGAAGAGACCCAGTACTTC. The V gene is TRBV7-3, the J gene TRBJ2-5; the D gene is possibly TRBD1 (6 bases). Trimming took 5 bases from V and 3 from J, leaving 10 bases between them. CDR3 length: 13 residues. Per the germline V gene, CDR1 is SGHTA and CDR2 is FQGTGA.

This clone was recorded once. The rearrangement uses TRBV28 and TRBJ2-3, with D unclear. Germline assignment: CDR1 MDHEN and CDR2 SYDVKM. V lost 2 bases to trimming and J lost 9 bases, with 12 bases between them. CDR3 length: 13 residues. The CDR3 DNA follows: TGTGCCAGCAGTTTACCCCCGGTTAGCACGCAGTATTTT. Amino acid sequence: CASSLPPVSTQYF.

The V call is TRBV11-2, the J call TRBJ2-7, with 8 bases fitting TRBD1. The CDR3 is 14 residues long. The V gene's germline CDR1 is SGHAT and CDR2 FQNNGV. V shed 3 bases and J 2 bases; nucleotides not matched to a gene: 3. Here the CDR3 DNA reads TGTGCCAGCAGCTTTAAGACAGGGGCCTACGAGCAGTACTTC. This encodes CASSFKTGAYEQYF.

This chain links TRBV14 with TRBJ1-3; D gene uncertain. In germline, CDR1 is SGHDN, CDR2 FVKESK. Trimming took off 4 bases at V and 4 bases at J, with 5 bases between the two ends. The length of the CDR3 is 12 residues. CDR3 DNA: TGTGCCAGCAGCCTGACAGGAAACACCATATATTTT. As protein: CASSLTGNTIYF.

The chain recombines TRBV6-5 with TRBJ1-5; 7 bases are a match to TRBD1. The CDR3 contains 15 residues. V lost 2 bases and J lost 5; bases outside the gene matches: 6. Per germline, CDR1 MNHEY and CDR2 SVGAGI. CDR3 region: CASSYDGTVDQPQHF. CDR3 DNA: TGTGCCAGCAGTTACGATGGGACAGTTGATCAGCCCCAGCATTTT.

This chain uses TRBV6-1 with TRBJ1-2; 9 positions agree with TRBD1. Germline CDR1 is MNHNS and CDR2 is SASEGT. V shed 6 bases and J 2 bases; nucleotides not matched to a gene: 13. This CDR3 is 17 amino acids long. The CDR3 protein is CASRENAWDRANYGYTF. The CDR3 DNA follows: TGTGCCAGCAGGGAAAACGCTTGGGACAGGGCGAACTATGGCTACACCTTC.

The chain uses TRBV5-1 and TRBJ1-6; D is possibly TRBD1 (5 bases). Trimming removed 4 bases from V and 14 bases from J, with 19 bases in between. The CDR3 has 14 residues. Germline CDR1 and CDR2: SGHRS and YFSETQ. The CDR3 loop is CASSPDTGSGTLHF. The CDR3 coding sequence is TGCGCCAGCAGCCCCGACACAGGCTCAGGGACCCTCCACTTT.

This sequence joins TRBV3-1 (or the pseudogene TRBV3-2) and TRBJ2-3, with unresolved D. V lost 4 bases and J lost 6, with 8 bases in between. The CDR3 totals 12 residues. CDR1 is LGHDT and CDR2 is YNNKEL in the germline V gene (reference sequence). CDR3 bases: TGTGCCAGCAGCCCTACCCCTGATACGCAGTATTTT. Its protein is CASSPTPDTQYF.

The genes are TRBV7-9 and TRBJ2-7, with a possible D match to TRBD2 (6 bases). CDR3 length: 16 residues. Trimming removed 3 bases from V and 5 bases from J, with 20 bases in between. Looked up from germline, CDR1 is SEHNR and CDR2 is FQNEAQ (reference sequence). The CDR3 region is CASSLSPGNIADEQYF. Here the CDR3 DNA reads TGTGCCAGCAGCTTGTCTCCGGGCAACATAGCGGACGAGCAGTACTTC.

As concerns this clone: Other DNA sequences in the sample encode the same CDR3. This chain joins TRBV19 and TRBJ2-7, with D tentatively TRBD1 (6 bases). Germline V gene lookup returns CDR1 LNHDA and CDR2 SQIVND (reference sequence). CDR3 length: 15 residues. The V end lost 3 bases, the J end lost 0 bases, and 12 bases lay between the germline ends. The CDR3 region is CASSMGRGSSYEQYF. The CDR3 DNA reads as TGTGCCAGTAGTATGGGCAGGGGTTCCTCCTACGAGCAGTACTTC.

The chain employs TRBV6-5 and TRBJ1-4; a possible D gene is TRBD1 (6 bases). The CDR3 totals 13 residues. The germline V gene encodes CDR1 MNHEY and CDR2 SVGAGI. The V end lost 9 bases, the J end lost 4 bases, and 12 bases lay between the germline ends. The CDR3 loop reads CASTRTVNEKLFF. The CDR3 coding sequence is TGTGCCAGTACGAGGACAGTTAATGAAAAACTGTTTTTT.

The chain is built from TRBV10-2 and TRBJ2-7; 9 nucleotides align to TRBD1. CDR3 size: 16 residues. V lost 4 bases and J lost 3; bases outside the gene matches: 10. Germline V gene lookup returns CDR1 WSHSY and CDR2 SAAADI. CDR3 bases: TGCGCCAGCAGTGCCCTCAAAACAGGGGGCTTCTACGAGCAGTACTTC. This encodes CASSALKTGGFYEQYF.

V usage is TRBV11-2 and J usage is TRBJ1-1; TRBD1 might be the D (5 bases). Trimming pared 1 base from V and 0 bases from J, leaving 9 bases between. Germline V gene data show CDR1 as SGHAT and CDR2 as FQNNGV. This CDR3 is built from 15 residues. CDR3 sequence reads: CASSLVRGMNTEAFF. CDR3 coding DNA: TGTGCCAGCAGCTTAGTGAGGGGTATGAACACTGAAGCTTTCTTT. Filled out from reference TRBV11-2 and TRBJ1-1, the complete variable domain reads EAGVAQSPRYKIIEKRQSVAFWCNPISGHATLYWYQQILGQGPKLLIQFQNNGVVDDSQLPKDRFSAERLKGVDSTLKIQPAKLEDSAVYLCASSLVRGMNTEAFFGQGTRLTVV.

The sample holds one count of this clone. This chain uses TRBV28 with TRBJ1-1; D gene uncertain. Germline assignment: CDR1 MDHEN and CDR2 SYDVKM. Trimming pared 4 bases from V and 5 bases from J, leaving 17 bases between. CDR3 length: 15 residues. The CDR3 coding sequence is TGTGCCAGCAGTTACCCGGGCGGGTGGAGTACTGAAGCTTTCTTT. Protein product: CASSYPGGWSTEAFF.

This clone was seen a handful of times. The gene calls are TRBV27 and TRBJ1-1; D unclear. The CDR3 length is 15 residues. V lost 4 bases and J lost 2, with 14 bases in between. The germline gives CDR1 MNHEY, CDR2 SMNVEV (reference sequence). The CDR3 nucleotides are TGTGCCAGCAGTTCCCGACACGGCCGAAACACTGAAGCTTTCTTT. Its translation: CASSSRHGRNTEAFF.

The chain uses TRBV6-5 and TRBJ1-1; no clear D gene. Germline V CDR1 and CDR2: MNHEY, SVGAGI. CDR3 length equals 15 residues. Between the trimmed V and J ends, which lost 2 bases and 0 bases, there was a span of 10 bases. The CDR3 spells CASSYRAGMNTEAFF. For the CDR3, the DNA is TGTGCCAGCAGTTACCGGGCAGGAATGAACACTGAAGCTTTCTTT.

The rearrangement uses TRBV19 and TRBJ2-3; D may correspond to TRBD1 or TRBD2 (5 bases each). V was clipped by 3 bases and J by 5 bases, with 12 bases between them. The CDR3 spans 14 residues. Germline CDR1 reads LNHDA; CDR2 reads SQIVND (reference sequence). In DNA, the CDR3 is TGTGCCAGTAGTATGAGGGACGGCCAAGATACGCAGTATTTT. Protein: CASSMRDGQDTQYF.

The rearrangement joins TRBV7-8 to TRBJ2-2; 7 bases map to TRBD1. Looked up from germline, CDR1 is SGHVS and CDR2 is FQNEAQ. V trimming: 5 bases; J trimming: 1 base; junction bases outside the gene matches: 10. The CDR3 spans 17 residues. As DNA, the CDR3 is TGTGCCAGCAGCCCCCACAGGGACAGCCTGAACACCGGGGAGCTGTTTTTT. It encodes CASSPHRDSLNTGELFF. Full variable domain (rest looked up from reference TRBV7-8 and TRBJ2-2): GAGVSQSPRYKVAKRGQDVALRCDPISGHVSLFWYQQALGQGPEFLTYFQNEAQLDKSGLPSDRFFAERPEGSVSTLKIQRTQQEDSAVYLCASSPHRDSLNTGELFFGEGSRLTVL.